This TCR beta chain was recorded in a study of blood T cell repertoires in COVID-19. As for the study in general: The United States, Italy and Spain supplied acute and convalescent COVID-19 samples.

How the authors handled the data: Reference gene primers were amplified, and this amplification served to estimate nucleated cell counts. TCRdb's copy holds only in-frame clones and misses some; the assay was immunoSEQ multiplex PCR. That table gives V, J and clone size, and the DNA gave D and trimming. The repertoire includes over 100,000 clones, roughly 80% of them detected once, and around 8% sits in the top ten. The V gene's germline CDR1 is SGHTA and CDR2 FQGTGA. This CDR3 region has 16 residues. Trimming left V 0 bases short and J 4 bases short, with 13 bases between. V is TRBV7-3 and J is TRBJ2-1; D might be TRBD1 (6 bases). Sequenced sample: peripheral blood. The sequence came from an older man with acute or convalescent COVID-19. CDR3 sequence (DNA): TGTGCCAGCAGCTTAACCCTCAGGGGTGTTTACAATGAGCAGTTCTTC. Its translation: CASSLTLRGVYNEQFF.